This TCR beta chain was recovered during a study of blood T cell repertoires in COVID-19. Study overall: Italy, Spain and the United States were the sources of the convalescent and acute COVID-19 samples.

Clones were sequenced by immunoSEQ multiplex PCR, and TCRdb holds only the in-frame ones, with some missing. The table records 150,000 to 200,000 clones, roughly four fifths of them present only once. The CDR3 has 14 residues. The germline CDR1 and CDR2 sequences are SGHDN and FVKESK. Trimming cost V 4 bases and J 9 bases, with 13 bases left between them. The origin of this receptor is a human donor with acute or convalescent COVID-19. The donor label of this sample is uncertain. Input material: peripheral blood. V gene TRBV14 combines with J gene TRBJ1-6; D is undetermined. The DNA of the CDR3 is TGTGCCAGCAGCCGCCTGGGAGAGGGTTCACCCCTCCACTTT. Translation: CASSRLGEGSPLHF. Using reference TRBV14 and TRBJ1-6 for the parts outside the CDR3, the full variable domain is EAGVTQFPSHSVIEKGQTVTLRCDPISGHDNLYWYRRVMGKEIKFLLHFVKESKQDESGMPNNRFLAERTGGTYSTLKVQPAELEDSGVYFCASSRLGEGSPLHFGNGTRLTVT.